Sequencing of this T cell receptor (beta chain) was carried out in a study of T cell repertoires in cytomegalovirus infection. Broader study findings: Totalled public TCR beta family frequency picked out people who carried CMV plus the relevant HLA.

From germline, CDR1 is SGHVS and CDR2 FQNEAQ. V trimming: 1 base; J trimming: 1 base; junction bases outside the gene matches: 0. The CDR3 contains 15 residues. MiXCR, applied by TCRdb to the reads, yields one record per CDR3 protein. The table records nearly 550,000 distinct CDR3 sequences, approximately 17% of them present only once. This clonotype was counted at least ten times. The antigen is unknown. The V and J genes are TRBV7-8 and TRBJ2-3, with 9 positions matching TRBD2. The receptor comes from a human donor in good health (CMV status not recorded). Some clones in this sample may be carry-over from other donors' samples. The specimen sequenced was CD8+ T cells from PBMCs. CDR3 coding DNA: TGTGCCAGCAGCTTAGTAGCGGGGGGCACAGATACGCAGTATTTT. Amino acids: CASSLVAGGTDTQYF.